Listed below are T cell receptor beta chains from one sample, sequenced in a study of tumor-infiltrating lymphocytes in primary liver carcinoma. TCRdb ran MiXCR on the multiplex PCR reads and lists one entry per CDR3 protein. The repertoire has under 110,000 distinct CDR3 sequences, 55% to 80% of them found once; the top ten carry roughly 12%. Sequenced material: liver tumor tissue from sampling region 2. The receptors here all came from a woman aged 60-70 years with primary liver carcinoma and hepatitis B virus infection. Each CDR3 is given with its conserved first and last residue. D genes are given only for firm matches. Clone size is not always given. Where it is, it says once, few, many or a class for expanded clones.

J gene | V gene | D gene | clone size | CDR3 DNA | CDR3 protein
TRBJ2-3 | TRBV11-2 | - | - | TGTGCCAGCAGCTTAGGTATTCGAAGGGAAGGTACAGATATGCAGTATTTT | CASSLGIRREGTDMQYF
TRBJ2-1 | TRBV11-2 | - | - | TGTGCCAGCAGCCCCTTCACCCCCCCGACCGTGGGGGATGAGCTGTTCTTC | CASSPFTPPTVGDELFF
TRBJ1-1 | TRBV7-3 | - | - | TGTGCCAGCAGCTTACTGGGGAAGGGGACTGAAGCTTTCTTT | CASSLLGKGTEAFF
TRBJ2-3 | TRBV6-9 | - | - | TGTGCCAGCATGGCCACTTTTGCGGCTGGCACAGATACGCAGTATTTT | CASMATFAAGTDTQYF
TRBJ2-5 | TRBV6-2/TRBV6-3 | - | - | TGTGCCAGCACTACTAGACTAGTGGGGGAACAAGAGACCCAGTACTTC | CASTTRLVGEQETQYF
TRBJ1-1 | TRBV6-5 | - | - | TGTGCCAGTAAGGGGAGGTACACTGAAGCTTCCTTT | CASKGRYTEASF
TRBJ2-3 | TRBV11-1 | - | - | TGTGCCAGGAGCTTGGATAACTCGCGGAACACAGATACGCAGTATTTT | CARSLDNSRNTDTQYF
TRBJ2-5 | TRBV5-1 | - | many | TGCGCCAGCAGCTTGGAAGGGGGGGCAGAGACCCAGTACTTC | CASSLEGGAETQYF
TRBJ1-2 | TRBV29-1 | - | once | TGCAGCGTCGAAGACAGGCCCCGCGACGACTACACCTTC | CSVEDRPRDDYTF
TRBJ1-2 | TRBV7-9 | TRBD1 | many | TGTGCCAGCAGCACAAACAGGGGGCAGGGCTATGGCTACACCTTC | CASSTNRGQGYGYTF
TRBJ2-1 | TRBV28 | - | many | TGTGCCAGCAGTTTGGGAGGTAATGAGCAGTTCTTC | CASSLGGNEQFF
TRBJ1-2 | TRBV28 | - | - | TGTGCCAGCAACCTCCCCGGCGGCATATCTCGACATGTCTACACCTTC | CASNLPGGISRHVYTF
TRBJ2-7 | TRBV5-4 | TRBD2 | - | TGTGCCAGCACCCCGCCGGGGGGAGCGGGAGTCGACGAGCAGTACTTC | CASTPPGGAGVDEQYF
TRBJ1-1 | TRBV29-1 | - | - | TGCAGTGTTCTTACCGGGGCAGGGAACACTGAAGCTTTCTTT | CSVLTGAGNTEAFF
TRBJ2-2 | TRBV5-6 | - | - | TGTGCCAGCAGCTTGATGAGCTGGACCACAGCCGGGGAGCTGTTTTTT | CASSLMSWTTAGELFF